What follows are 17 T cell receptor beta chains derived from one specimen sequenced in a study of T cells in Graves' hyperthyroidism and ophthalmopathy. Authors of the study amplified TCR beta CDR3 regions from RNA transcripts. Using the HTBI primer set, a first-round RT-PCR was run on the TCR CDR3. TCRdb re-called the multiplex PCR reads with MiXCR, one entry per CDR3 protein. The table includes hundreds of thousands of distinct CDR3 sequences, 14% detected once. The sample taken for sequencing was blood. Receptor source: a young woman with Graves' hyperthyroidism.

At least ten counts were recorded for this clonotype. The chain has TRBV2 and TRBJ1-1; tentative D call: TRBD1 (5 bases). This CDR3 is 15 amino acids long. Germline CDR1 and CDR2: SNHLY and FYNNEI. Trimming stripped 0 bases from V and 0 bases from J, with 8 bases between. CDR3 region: CASSEAPGLNTEAFF. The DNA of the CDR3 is TGTGCCAGCAGTGAAGCTCCAGGGTTGAACACTGAAGCTTTCTTT.

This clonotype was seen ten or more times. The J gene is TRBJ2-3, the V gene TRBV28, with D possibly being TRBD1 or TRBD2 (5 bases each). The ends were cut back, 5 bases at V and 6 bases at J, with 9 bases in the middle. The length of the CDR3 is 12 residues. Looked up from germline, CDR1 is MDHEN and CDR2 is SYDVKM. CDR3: CASSIWGDTQYF. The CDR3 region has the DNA TGTGCCAGCAGTATCTGGGGGGATACGCAGTATTTT.

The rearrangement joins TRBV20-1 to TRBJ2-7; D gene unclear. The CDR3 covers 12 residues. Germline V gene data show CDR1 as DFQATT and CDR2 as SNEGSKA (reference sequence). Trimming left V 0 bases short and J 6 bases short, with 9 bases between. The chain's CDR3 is CSARDMEGEQYF. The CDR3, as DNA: TGCAGTGCTAGAGATATGGAAGGCGAGCAGTACTTC.

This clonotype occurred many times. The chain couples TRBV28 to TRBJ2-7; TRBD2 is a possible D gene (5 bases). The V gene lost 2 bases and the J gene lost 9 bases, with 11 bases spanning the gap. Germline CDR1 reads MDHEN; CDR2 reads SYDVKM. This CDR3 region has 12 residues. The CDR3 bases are TGTGCCAGCAGTTTAGTAGTAGGGAGGCAGTACTTC. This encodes CASSLVVGRQYF.

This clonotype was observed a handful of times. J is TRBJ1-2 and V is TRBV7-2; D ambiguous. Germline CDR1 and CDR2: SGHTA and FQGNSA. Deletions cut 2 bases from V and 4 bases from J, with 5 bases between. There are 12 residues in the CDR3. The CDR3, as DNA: TGTGCCAGCAGCTTAACGCCCTATGGCTACACCTTC. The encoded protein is CASSLTPYGYTF.

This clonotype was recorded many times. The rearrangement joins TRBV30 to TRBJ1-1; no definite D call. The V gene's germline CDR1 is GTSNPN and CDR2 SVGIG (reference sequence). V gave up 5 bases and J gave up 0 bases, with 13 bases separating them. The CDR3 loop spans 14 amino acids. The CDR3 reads CAWEKGRVNTEAFF. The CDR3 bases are TGTGCCTGGGAAAAAGGACGGGTGAACACTGAAGCTTTCTTT.

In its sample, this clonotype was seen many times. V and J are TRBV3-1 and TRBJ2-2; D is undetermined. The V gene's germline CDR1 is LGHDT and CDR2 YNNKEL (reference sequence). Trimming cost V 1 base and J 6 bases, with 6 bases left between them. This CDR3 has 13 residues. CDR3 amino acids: CASSQASPGELFF. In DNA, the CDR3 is TGTGCCAGCAGCCAAGCCAGCCCCGGGGAGCTGTTTTTT.

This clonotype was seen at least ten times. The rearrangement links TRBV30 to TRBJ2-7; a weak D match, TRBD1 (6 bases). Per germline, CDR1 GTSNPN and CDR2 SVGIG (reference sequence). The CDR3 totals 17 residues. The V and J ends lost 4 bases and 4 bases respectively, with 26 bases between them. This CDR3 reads CAWKVPYTGKRRYEQYF. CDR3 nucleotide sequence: TGTGCCTGGAAGGTCCCGTATACAGGGAAGCGGAGGTACGAGCAGTACTTC.

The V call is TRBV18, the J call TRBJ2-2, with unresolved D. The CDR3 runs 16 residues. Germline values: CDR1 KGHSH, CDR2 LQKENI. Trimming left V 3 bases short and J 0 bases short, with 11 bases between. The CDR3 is CASSPAVVANTGELFF. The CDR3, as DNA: TGTGCCAGCTCACCCGCCGTGGTGGCGAACACCGGGGAGCTGTTTTTT.

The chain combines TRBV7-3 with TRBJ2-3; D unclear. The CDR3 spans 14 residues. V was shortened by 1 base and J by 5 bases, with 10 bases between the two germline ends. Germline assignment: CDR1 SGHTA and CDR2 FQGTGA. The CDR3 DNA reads TGTGCCAGCAGCTTAAGTTTAGCTCTAGATACGCAGTATTTT. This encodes CASSLSLALDTQYF. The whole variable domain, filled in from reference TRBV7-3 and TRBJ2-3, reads GAGVSQTPSNKVTEKGKYVELRCDPISGHTALYWYRQSLGQGPEFLIYFQGTGAADDSGLPNDRFFAVRPEGSVSTLKIQRTERGDSAVYLCASSLSLALDTQYFGPGTRLTVL.

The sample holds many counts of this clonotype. CDR3 sequence (DNA): TGTGCCAGCTCACCAGGGAAGGGGAGTAGCACTGAAGCTTTCTTT. It is translated as CASSPGKGSSTEAFF. This chain connects TRBV18 to TRBJ1-1; D might be TRBD1 (5 bases). The germline gives CDR1 KGHSH, CDR2 LQKENI. The CDR3 is 15 amino acids. V lost 2 bases and J lost 4, with 14 bases in between.

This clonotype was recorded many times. The CDR3 DNA sequence: TGCAGCGTTGCGTGGGGGCGGGCTAATGAAAAACTGTTTTTT. Amino acids: CSVAWGRANEKLFF. The V gene is TRBV29-1, the J gene TRBJ1-4; D is perhaps TRBD1 (6 bases). V dropped 4 bases and J dropped 3 bases, with 12 bases sitting between them. The CDR3 consists of 14 residues. Germline CDR1 reads SQVTM; CDR2 reads ANQGSEA.

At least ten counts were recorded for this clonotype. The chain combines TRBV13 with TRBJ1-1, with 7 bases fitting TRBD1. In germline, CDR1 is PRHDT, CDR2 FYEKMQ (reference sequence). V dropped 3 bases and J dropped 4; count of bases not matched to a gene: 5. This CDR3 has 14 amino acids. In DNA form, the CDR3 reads TGTGCCAGCAGCTTTCGCGACAGGGCCACTGAAGCTTTCTTT. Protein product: CASSFRDRATEAFF.

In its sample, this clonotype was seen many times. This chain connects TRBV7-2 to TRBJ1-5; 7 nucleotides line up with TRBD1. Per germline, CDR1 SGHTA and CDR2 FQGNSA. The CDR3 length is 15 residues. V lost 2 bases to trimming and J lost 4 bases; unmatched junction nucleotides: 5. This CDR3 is CASSLRGQSNQPQHF. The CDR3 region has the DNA TGTGCCAGCAGCTTAAGGGGACAGTCTAATCAGCCCCAGCATTTT. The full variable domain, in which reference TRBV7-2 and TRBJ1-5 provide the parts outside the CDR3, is GAGVSQSPSNKVTEKGKDVELRCDPISGHTALYWYRQSLGQGLEFLIYFQGNSAPDKSGLPSDRFSAERTGGSVSTLTIQRTQQEDSAVYLCASSLRGQSNQPQHFGDGTRLSIL.

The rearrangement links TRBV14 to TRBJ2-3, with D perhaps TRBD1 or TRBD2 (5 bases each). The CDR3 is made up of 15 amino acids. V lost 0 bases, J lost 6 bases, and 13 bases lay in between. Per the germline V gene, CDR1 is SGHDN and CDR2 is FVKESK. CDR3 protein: CASSQDFGALDTQYF. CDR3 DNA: TGTGCCAGCAGCCAAGATTTCGGGGCATTGGATACGCAGTATTTT.

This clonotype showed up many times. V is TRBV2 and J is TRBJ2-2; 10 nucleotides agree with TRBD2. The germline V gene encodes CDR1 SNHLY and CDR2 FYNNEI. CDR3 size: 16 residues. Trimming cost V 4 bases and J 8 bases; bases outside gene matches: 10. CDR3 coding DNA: TGTGCCAGCAGTGTCAGAGCGGGAGGGATCCGGGGGGAGCTGTTTTTT. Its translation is CASSVRAGGIRGELFF.

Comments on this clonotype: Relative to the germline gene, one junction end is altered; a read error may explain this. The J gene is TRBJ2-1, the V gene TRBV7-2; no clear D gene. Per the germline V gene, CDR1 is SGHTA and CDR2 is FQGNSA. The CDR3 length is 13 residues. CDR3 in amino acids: CTSSFYSNNEQFF. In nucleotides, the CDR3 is TGTACCAGCAGCTTCTATTCCAACAATGAACAGTTCTTC. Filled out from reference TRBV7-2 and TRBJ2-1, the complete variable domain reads GAGVSQSPSNKVTEKGKDVELRCDPISGHTALYWYRQSLGQGLEFLIYFQGNSAPDKSGLPSDRFSAERTGGSVSTLTIQRTQQEDSAVYLCTSSFYSNNEQFFGPGTRLTVL.